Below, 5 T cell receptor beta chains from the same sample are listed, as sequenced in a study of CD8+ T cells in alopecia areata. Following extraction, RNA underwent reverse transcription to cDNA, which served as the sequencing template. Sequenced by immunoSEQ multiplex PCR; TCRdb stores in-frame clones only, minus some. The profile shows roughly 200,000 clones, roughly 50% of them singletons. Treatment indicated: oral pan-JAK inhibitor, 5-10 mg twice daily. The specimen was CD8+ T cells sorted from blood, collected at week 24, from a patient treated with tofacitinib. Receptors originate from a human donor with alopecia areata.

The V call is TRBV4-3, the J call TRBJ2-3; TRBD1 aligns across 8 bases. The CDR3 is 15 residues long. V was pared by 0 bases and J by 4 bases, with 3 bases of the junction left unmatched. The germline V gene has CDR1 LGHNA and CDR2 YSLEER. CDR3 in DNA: TGCGCCAGCAGCCAAGATGGGACAGGACCAGATACGCAGTATTTT. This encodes CASSQDGTGPDTQYF.

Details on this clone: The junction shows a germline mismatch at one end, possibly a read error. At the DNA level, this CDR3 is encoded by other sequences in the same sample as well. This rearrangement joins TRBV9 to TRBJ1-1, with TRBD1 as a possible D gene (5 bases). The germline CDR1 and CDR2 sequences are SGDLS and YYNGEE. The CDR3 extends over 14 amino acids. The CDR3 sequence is CASSPGTVNTEAFF. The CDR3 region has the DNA TGTGCCAGCAGCCCCGGGACGGTGAATACTGAAGCTTTCTTT.

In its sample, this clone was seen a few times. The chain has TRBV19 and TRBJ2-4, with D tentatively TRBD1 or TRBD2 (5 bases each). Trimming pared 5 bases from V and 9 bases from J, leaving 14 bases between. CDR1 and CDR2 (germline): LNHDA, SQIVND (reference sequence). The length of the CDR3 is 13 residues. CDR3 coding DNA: TGTGCCAGTAGTGGGGGACCCCAGGGCATTCAGTACTTC. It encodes CASSGGPQGIQYF.

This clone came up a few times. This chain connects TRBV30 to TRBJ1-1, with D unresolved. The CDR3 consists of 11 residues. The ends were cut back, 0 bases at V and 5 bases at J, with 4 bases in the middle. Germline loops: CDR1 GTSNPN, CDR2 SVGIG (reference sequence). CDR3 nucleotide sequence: TGTGCCTGGAGTGTACTTACTGAAGCTTTCTTT. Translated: CAWSVLTEAFF.

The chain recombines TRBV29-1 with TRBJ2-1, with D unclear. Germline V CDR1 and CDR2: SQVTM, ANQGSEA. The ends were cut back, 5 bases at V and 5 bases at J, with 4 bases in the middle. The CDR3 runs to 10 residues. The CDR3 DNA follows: TGCAGCGTTTTGGACAATGAGCAGTTCTTC. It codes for CSVLDNEQFF.